This TCR beta chain comes out of a study of molecular identifiers for immune sequencing clone quantification. Overall study context: Replicates split RNA from approximately 22,000 or 94,000 naive CD8 cells five ways, and the researchers sequenced four portions.

Using a CD8+CD4-CCR7+CD45RA+ phenotype, naive CD8 T cells were sorted. Unmatched junction bases numbered 10, after V lost 5 bases and J lost 6 bases. The length of the CDR3 is 14 residues. CDR1 is LGHDT and CDR2 is YNNKEL in the germline V gene (reference sequence). Findings of the study overall: Over 98% of effector molecules, but under 1% in naive cells, were held by clones with more than 20 RNA copies.

This clonotype was seen a handful of times. Its antigen remains unknown. With listed TCR primers and previously described methods, bulk TCR libraries were prepared. TCRdb recomputed calls from the PCR reads with MiXCR, one row per CDR3 protein. The repertoire holds 350,000 or so distinct CDR3 sequences, about 21% seen once, with approximately 0.85% in the top ten. The chain joins TRBV3-1 to TRBJ2-7, with 7 nucleotides matching TRBD1. Sequencing was carried out using naive CD8+ T cells from blood, with Jurkat cell RNA spiked in. Noted subset: FACS-sorted CD8+CD4-CCR7+CD45RA+ naive T cells. The source is a human donor in good health. Some libraries in this study had Jurkat cell RNA spiked in. CDR3 protein: CASSNPDRAAEQYF. The CDR3 region has the DNA TGTGCCAGCAGCAATCCTGACAGGGCAGCCGAGCAGTACTTC.